Here is one T cell receptor beta chain with its context. The antigen is undetermined. The V gene end was trimmed by 4 bases and the J gene end by 2 bases; junction bases not matched to a gene: 5. Per the germline V gene, CDR1 is MNHEY and CDR2 is SVGAGI. This CDR3 has 15 residues. PCR employed 60 Vbeta and 13 Jbeta primers. TCRdb's table, derived via immunoSEQ multiplex PCR, lists solely in-frame clones and lacks some. The sample lists roughly 170,000 clones; roughly four fifths were seen once. This sample was taken from a study of cytomegalovirus exposure and HLA in healthy donors. Findings of the study overall: In a later analysis, a missense DCLRE1C variant was linked to TCR beta V- and J-gene trimming. Some V segments, including TRBV6-2 and TRBV6-3, were excluded as indistinguishable. An Asian-associated ancestry cluster reportedly showed fewer N-insertions than the approximately 700-donor mean in a later analysis.

The receptor was isolated from a man aged 45-65 years in good health and CMV-seronegative. The chain has TRBV6-5 and TRBJ1-2; 9 nucleotides align to TRBD1. Sequenced: PBMCs. The CDR3, as DNA: TGTGCCAGCAGTTCCCGGGACAGGGCAAACTATGGCTACACCTTC. It is translated as CASSSRDRANYGYTF.